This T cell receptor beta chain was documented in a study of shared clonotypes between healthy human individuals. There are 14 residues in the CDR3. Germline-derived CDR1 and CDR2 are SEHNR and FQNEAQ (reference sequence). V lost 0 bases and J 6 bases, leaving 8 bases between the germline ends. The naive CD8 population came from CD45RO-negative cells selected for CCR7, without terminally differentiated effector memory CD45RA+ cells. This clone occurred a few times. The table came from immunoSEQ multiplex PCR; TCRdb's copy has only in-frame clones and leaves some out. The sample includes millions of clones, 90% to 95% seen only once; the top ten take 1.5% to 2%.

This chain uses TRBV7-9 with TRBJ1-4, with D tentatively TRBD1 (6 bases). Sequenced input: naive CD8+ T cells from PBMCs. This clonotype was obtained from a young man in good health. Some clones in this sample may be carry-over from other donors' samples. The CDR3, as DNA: TGTGCCAGCAGCTTAGCGCCAGGGGATGAAAAACTGTTTTTT. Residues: CASSLAPGDEKLFF. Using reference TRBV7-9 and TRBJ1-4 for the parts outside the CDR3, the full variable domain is DTGVSQNPRHKITKRGQNVTFRCDPISEHNRLYWYRQTLGQGPEFLTYFQNEAQLEKSRLLSDRFSAERPKGSFSTLEIQRTEQGDSAMYLCASSLAPGDEKLFFGSGTQLSVL.